This T cell receptor beta chain was found in a study of cytomegalovirus exposure and HLA in healthy donors (TCRdb year 2017). Turning to the overall study: A later analysis indicated that the 120 validation repertoires were generated on the platform also employed for the roughly 720 repertoires of the first cohort. The aim of the study was to test whether cataloging public T cell receptors could identify signatures of past pathogen exposure. Besides the first cohort of around 700 subjects, a separate validation cohort made up of 120 or so different subjects was used. The study combined high-throughput TCR immunosequencing, statistical association of individual TCRs with disease status, and machine learning to predict cytomegalovirus infection status.

The donors were included in the validation cohort of roughly 130 subjects, a group kept apart from the approximately 650-subject first cohort. Library method: the immunoSEQ multiplex PCR assay. On the authors' methods: To diagnose cytomegalovirus status from the catalog of TCR beta chain sequences, a statistical classification framework was built. TCRdb retrieved this table from immuneACCESS and kept in-frame rearrangements only. Not all clones are present; in checked studies, unresolved V genes account for under half, and no reason is known for the remainder. Clone size and V and J calls were adopted from that table, with D and trimming inferred from the DNA. The sample includes about 82,000 clones, with over 85% observed a single time. 0.6% to 0.7% of the sample is taken by the ten largest. As concerns this clone: Its specific antigen is unknown. Within one base of it there is no much larger clone, and no base qualities were kept.

The investigation overall reported the following: In the study, 150 to 200 TCR beta chains were listed as associated with cytomegalovirus. A later analysis lacked HLA typing for the validation cohort, so it scored co-occurrence in that cohort across all 110 or so repertoires. Most TCR sequences were seen in very few donors, while some public TCRs were found in many individuals. The classifier was reported to diagnose cytomegalovirus status with high specificity and sensitivity in both the original cohort and the validation cohort. The authors suggested that the approach could potentially be extended to other disease states and immunological phenotypes. In vitro tests confirmed that three of the cytomegalovirus-associated TCR beta chains recognize cytomegalovirus antigens. Subsequent analysis determined that TCRs grouped into clusters in the first cohort also showed a tendency toward co-occurrence across the 90 to 150 validation repertoires, and approximately 94% of cluster scores exceeded 0.

The sample was PBMCs. The sequence came from a woman between 18 and 29 years old in good health and CMV-seronegative.

The sequence in DNA is TGTGCCAGCAGTGACATAGGGGGGGTCCAAGAGACCCAGTACTTC. Its coded protein is CASSDIGGVQETQYF. The chain is encoded by TRBV6-1 joined to TRBJ2-5; matching of 7 bases hints at TRBD2 as the D gene. Relative to germline, V is 3 bases shorter and J is 1 base shorter, with 12 bases between their ends. CDR1 MNHNS and CDR2 SASEGT were looked up in the germline V gene. Inclusive of the bounding cysteine and phenylalanine, the CDR3 is 15 residues long. The entry retains the CDR3 DNA only, 45 bases that are in frame from base 1.